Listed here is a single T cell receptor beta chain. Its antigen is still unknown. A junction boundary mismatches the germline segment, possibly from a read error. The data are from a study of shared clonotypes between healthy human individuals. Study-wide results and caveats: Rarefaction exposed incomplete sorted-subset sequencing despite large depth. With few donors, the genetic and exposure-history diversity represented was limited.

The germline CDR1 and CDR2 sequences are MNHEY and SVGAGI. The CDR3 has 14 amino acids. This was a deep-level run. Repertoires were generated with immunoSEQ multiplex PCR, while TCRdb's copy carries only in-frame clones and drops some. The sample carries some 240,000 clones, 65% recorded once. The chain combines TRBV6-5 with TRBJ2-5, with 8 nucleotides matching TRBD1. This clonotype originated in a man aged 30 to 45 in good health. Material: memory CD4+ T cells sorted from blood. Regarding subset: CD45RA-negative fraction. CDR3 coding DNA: TGTGCCAGCAGTTACTCGGCCCGGGACAGGTTGCTGGACTTC. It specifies CASSYSARDRLLDF.